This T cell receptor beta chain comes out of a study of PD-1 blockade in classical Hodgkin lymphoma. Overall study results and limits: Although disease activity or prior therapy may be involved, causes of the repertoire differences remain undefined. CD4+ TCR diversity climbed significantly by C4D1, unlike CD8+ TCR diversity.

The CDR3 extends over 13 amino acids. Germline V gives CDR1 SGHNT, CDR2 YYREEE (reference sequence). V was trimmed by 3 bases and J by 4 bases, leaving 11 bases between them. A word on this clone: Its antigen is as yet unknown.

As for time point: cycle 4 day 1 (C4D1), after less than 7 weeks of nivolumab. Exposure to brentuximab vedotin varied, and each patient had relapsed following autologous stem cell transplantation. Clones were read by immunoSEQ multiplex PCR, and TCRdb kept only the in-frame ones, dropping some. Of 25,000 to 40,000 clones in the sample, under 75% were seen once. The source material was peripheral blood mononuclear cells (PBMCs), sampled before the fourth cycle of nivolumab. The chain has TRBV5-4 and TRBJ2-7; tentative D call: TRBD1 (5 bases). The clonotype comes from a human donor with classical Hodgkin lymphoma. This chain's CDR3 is CASSWGDSYEQYF. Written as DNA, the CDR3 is TGTGCCAGCAGCTGGGGCGACAGTTACGAGCAGTACTTC.